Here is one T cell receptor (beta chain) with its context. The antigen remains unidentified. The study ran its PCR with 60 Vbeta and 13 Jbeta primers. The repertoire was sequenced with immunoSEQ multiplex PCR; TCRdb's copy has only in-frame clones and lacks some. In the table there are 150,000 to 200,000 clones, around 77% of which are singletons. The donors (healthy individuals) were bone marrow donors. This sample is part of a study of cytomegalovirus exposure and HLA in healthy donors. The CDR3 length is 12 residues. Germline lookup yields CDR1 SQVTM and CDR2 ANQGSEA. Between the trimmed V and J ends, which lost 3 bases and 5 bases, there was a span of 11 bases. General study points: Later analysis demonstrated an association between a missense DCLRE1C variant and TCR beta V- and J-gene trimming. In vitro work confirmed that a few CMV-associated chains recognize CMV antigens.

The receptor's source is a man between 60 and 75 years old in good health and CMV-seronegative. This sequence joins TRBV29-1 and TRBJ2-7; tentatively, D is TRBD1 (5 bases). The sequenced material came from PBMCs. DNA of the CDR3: TGCAGCGTTGATGGCAGGGCCGACGAGCAGTACTTC. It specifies CSVDGRADEQYF.